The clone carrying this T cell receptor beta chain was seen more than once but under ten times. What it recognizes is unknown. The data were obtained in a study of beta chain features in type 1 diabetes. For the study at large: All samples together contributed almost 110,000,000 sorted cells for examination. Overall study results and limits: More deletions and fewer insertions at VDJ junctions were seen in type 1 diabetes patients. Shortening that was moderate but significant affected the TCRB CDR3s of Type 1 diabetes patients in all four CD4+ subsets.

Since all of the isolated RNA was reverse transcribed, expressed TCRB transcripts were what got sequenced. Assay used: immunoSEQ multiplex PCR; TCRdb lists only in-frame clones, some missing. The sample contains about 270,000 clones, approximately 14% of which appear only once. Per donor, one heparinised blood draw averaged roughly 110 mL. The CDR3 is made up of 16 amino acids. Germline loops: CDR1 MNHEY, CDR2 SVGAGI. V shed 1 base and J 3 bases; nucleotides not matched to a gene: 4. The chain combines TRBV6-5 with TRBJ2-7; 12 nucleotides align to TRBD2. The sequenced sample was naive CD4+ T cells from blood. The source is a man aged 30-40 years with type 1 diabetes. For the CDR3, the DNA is TGTGCCAGCAGTTACTTACGGACTAGCGGGAACTACGAGCAGTACTTC. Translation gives CASSYLRTSGNYEQYF.